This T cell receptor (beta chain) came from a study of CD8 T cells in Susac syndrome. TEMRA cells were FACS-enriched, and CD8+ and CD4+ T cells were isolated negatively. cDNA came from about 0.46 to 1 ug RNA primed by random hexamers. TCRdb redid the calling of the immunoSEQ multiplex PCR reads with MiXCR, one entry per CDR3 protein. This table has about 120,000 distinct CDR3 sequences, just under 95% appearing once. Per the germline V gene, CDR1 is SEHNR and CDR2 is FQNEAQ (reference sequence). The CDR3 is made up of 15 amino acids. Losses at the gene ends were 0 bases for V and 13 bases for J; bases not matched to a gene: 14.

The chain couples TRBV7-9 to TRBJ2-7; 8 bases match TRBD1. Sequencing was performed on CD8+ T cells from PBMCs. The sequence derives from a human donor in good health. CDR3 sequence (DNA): TGTGCCAGCAGCTTAGCTCCTCAGGGGGCCTTTGTTTTATACTTC. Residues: CASSLAPQGAFVLYF.